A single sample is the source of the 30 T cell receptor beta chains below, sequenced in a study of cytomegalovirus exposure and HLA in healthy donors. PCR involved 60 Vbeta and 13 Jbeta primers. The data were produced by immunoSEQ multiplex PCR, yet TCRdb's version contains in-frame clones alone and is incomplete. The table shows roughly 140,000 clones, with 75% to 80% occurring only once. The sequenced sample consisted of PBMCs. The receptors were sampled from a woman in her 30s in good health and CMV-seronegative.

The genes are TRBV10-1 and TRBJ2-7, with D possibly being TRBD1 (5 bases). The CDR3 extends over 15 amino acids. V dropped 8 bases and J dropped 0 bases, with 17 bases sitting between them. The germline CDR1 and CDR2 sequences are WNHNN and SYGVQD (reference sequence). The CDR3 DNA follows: TGCGCCAGCTGCCCTCCAGGGCAGTTCTCCTACGAGCAGTACTTC. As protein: CASCPPGQFSYEQYF.

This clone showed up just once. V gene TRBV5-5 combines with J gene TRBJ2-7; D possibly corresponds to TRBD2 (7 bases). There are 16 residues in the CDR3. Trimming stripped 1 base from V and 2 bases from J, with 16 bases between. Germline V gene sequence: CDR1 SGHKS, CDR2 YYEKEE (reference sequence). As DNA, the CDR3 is TGTGCCAGCAGCTTGATTACAGGGAGGGGAGCCTACGAGCAGTACTTC. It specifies CASSLITGRGAYEQYF.

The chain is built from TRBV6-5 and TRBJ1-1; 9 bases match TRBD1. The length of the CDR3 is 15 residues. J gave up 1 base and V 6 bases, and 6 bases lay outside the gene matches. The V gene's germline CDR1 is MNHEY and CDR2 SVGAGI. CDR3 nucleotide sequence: TGTGCCAGCAGACCGGACAGGGGAGGGAACACTGAAGCTTTCTTT. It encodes CASRPDRGGNTEAFF.

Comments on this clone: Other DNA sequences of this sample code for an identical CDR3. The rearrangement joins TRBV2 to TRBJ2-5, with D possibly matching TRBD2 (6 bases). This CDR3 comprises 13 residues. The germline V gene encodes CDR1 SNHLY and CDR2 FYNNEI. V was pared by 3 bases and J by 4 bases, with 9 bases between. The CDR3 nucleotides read TGTGCCAGCAGTGAGAGGAGGGGAGAGACCCAGTACTTC. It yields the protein CASSERRGETQYF.

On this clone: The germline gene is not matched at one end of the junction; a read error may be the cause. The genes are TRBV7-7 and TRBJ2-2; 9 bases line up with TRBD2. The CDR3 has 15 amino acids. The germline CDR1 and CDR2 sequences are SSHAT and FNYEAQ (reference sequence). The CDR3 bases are TGTGCTAGCAGCCAACTAGCGGGGAACACCGGGGAGCTGTTTTTT. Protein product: CASSQLAGNTGELFF.

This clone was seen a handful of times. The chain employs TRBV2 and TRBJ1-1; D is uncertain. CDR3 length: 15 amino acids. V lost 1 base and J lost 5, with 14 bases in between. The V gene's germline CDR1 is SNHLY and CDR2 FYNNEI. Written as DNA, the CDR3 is TGTGCCAGCAGTGAAGTGAGGCCCTCCGGGACTGAAGCTTTCTTT. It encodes CASSEVRPSGTEAFF.

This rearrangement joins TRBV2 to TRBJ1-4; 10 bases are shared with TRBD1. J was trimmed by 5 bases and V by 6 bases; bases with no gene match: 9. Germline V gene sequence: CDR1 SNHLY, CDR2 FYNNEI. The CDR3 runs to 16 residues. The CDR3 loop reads CASRVNPGQGNEKLFF. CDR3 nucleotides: TGTGCCAGCAGAGTCAACCCGGGACAGGGGAATGAAAAACTGTTTTTT.

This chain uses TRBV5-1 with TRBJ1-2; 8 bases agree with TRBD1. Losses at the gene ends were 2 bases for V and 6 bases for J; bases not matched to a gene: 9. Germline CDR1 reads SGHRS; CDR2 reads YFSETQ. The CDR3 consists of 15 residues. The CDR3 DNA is TGCGCCAGCAGCTTTAGGACAGGGAACGGCGATGGCTACACCTTC. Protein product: CASSFRTGNGDGYTF.

The CDR3 bases are TGTGCCAGCACCAACGGGGGGGCCGAGAATGAGCAGTTCTTC. Translating gives CASTNGGAENEQFF. The chain employs TRBV6-5 and TRBJ2-1; 8 bases are a match to TRBD2. Germline values: CDR1 MNHEY, CDR2 SVGAGI. The J segment lost 7 bases and the V segment lost 7 bases, leaving 9 bases of the junction unmatched. The CDR3 runs to 14 residues.

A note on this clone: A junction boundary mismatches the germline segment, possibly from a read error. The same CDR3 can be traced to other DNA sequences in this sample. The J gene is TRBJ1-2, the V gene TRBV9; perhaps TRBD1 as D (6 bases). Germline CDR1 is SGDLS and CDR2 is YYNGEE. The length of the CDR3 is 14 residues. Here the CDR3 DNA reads TGCGCCAGCAGCGTAGAGGGGGTTGGGGATGGCTACACCTTC. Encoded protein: CASSVEGVGDGYTF.

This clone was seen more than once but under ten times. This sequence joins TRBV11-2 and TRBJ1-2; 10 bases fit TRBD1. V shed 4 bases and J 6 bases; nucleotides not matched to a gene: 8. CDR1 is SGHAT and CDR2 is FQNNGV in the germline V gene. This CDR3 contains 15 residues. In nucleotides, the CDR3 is TGTGCCAGCAGCTGGCCGGGACAGGGGTGGAATGGCTACACCTTC. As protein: CASSWPGQGWNGYTF.

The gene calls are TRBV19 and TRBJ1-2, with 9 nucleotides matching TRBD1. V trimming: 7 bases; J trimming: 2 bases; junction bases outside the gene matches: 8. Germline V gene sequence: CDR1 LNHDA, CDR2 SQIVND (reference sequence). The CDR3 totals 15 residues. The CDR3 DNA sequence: TGTGCCAGTACCGGTTGGACAGGGGCGAACTATGGCTACACCTTC. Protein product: CASTGWTGANYGYTF.

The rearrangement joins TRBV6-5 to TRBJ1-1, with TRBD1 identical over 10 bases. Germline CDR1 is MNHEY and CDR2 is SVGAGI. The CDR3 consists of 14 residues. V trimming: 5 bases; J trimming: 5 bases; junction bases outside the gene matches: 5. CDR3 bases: TGTGCCAGCAGTGGGGGACAGGGGCCTACTGAAGCTTTCTTT. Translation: CASSGGQGPTEAFF.

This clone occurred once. CDR3 sequence reads: CASWTGMTYEQYF. The CDR3 DNA reads as TGTGCCAGCTGGACAGGGATGACCTACGAGCAGTACTTC. The chain combines TRBV2 with TRBJ2-7; 8 bases align to TRBD1. With V trimmed by 8 bases and J by 2 bases, 5 bases remained unmatched. Germline lookup yields CDR1 SNHLY and CDR2 FYNNEI. This CDR3 region has 13 residues.

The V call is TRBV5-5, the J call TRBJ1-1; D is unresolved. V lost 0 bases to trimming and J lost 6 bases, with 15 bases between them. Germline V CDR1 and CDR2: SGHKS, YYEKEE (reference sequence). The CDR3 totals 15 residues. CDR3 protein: CASSLAGVPTSEAFF. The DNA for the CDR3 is TGTGCCAGCAGCTTGGCCGGAGTTCCAACGTCTGAAGCTTTCTTT.

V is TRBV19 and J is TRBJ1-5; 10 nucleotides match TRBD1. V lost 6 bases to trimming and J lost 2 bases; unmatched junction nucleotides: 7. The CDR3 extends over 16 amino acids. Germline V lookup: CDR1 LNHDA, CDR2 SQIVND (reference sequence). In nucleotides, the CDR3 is TGTGCCAGTAGCTCCGGGACAGGGGTAGGCAATCAGCCCCAGCATTTT. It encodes CASSSGTGVGNQPQHF.

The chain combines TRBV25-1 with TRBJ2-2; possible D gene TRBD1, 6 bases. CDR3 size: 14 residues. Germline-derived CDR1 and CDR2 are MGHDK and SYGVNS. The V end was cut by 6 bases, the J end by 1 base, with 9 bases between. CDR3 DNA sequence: TGTGCCAGCAGAGGACAGCTGAACACCGGGGAGCTGTTTTTT. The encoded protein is CASRGQLNTGELFF.

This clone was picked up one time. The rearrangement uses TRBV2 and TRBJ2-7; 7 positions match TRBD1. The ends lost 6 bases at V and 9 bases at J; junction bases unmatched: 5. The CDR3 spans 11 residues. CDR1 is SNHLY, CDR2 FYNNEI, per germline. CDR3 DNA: TGTGCCAGCAGGGGAAACAGGGGGCAGTACTTC. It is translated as CASRGNRGQYF.

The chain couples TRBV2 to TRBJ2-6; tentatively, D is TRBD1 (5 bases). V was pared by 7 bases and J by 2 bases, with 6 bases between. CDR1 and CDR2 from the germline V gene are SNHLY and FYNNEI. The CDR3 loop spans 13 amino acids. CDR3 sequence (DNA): TGTGCCAGCAAGGGGACTGGGGCCAACGTCCTGACTTTC. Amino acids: CASKGTGANVLTF.

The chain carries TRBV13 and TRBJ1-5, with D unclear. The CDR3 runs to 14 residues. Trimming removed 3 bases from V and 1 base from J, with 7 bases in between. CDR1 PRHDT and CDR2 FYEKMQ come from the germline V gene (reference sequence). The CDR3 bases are TGTGCCAGCAGCTTTAGAAAAAGCAATCAGCCCCAGCATTTT. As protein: CASSFRKSNQPQHF.

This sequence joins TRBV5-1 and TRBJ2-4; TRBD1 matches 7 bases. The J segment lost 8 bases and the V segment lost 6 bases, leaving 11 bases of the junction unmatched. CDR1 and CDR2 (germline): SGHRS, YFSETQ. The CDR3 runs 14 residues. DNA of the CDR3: TGCGCCAGCAACCCAACAGAGCAGGGGGACATTCAGTACTTC. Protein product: CASNPTEQGDIQYF.

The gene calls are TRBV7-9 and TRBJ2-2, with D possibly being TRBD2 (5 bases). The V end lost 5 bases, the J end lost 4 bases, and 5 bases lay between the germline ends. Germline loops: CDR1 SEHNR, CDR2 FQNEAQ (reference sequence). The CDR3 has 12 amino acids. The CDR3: CASSTSTGELFF. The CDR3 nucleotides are TGTGCCAGCAGCACTAGCACCGGGGAGCTGTTTTTT.

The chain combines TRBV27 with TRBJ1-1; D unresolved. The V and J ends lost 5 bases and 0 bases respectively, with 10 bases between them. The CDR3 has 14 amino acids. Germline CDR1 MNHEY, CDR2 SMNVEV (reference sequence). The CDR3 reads CASSLERVNTEAFF. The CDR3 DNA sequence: TGTGCCAGCAGTCTAGAGAGGGTGAACACTGAAGCTTTCTTT.

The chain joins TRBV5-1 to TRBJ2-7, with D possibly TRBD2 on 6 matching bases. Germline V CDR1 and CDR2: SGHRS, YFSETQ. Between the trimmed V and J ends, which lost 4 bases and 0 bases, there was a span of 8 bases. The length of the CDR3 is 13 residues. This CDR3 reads CASSGGNSYEQYF. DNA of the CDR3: TGCGCCAGCAGCGGGGGGAACTCCTACGAGCAGTACTTC.

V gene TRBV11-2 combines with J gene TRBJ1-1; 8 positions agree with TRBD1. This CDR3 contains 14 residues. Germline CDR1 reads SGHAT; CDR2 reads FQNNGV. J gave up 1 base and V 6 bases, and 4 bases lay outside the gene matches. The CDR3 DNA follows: TGTGCCAGCAGTATCGGACAGGGGAACACTGAAGCTTTCTTT. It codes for CASSIGQGNTEAFF.

CDR3 DNA sequence: TGCGCCAGCAGCCAAGATGGGCTGAGCCCAAACACCATATATTTT. Protein product: CASSQDGLSPNTIYF. The chain links TRBV4-3 to TRBJ1-3, with D unresolved. The CDR3 loop spans 15 amino acids. The V gene lost 0 bases and the J gene lost 6 bases, with 12 bases spanning the gap. The germline V gene has CDR1 LGHNA and CDR2 YSLEER.

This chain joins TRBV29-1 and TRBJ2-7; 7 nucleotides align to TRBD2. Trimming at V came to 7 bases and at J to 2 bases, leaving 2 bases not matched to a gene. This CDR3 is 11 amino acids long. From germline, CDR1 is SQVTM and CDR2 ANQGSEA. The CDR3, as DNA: TGCAGCGGTGGGACTACCTACGAGCAGTACTTC. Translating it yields CSGGTTYEQYF.

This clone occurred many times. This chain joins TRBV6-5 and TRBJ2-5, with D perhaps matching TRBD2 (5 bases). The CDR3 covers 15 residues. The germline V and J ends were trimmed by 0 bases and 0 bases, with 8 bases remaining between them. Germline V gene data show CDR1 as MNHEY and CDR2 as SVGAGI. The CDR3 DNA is TGTGCCAGCAGTTACTCGAGCGGTTACCAAGAGACCCAGTACTTC. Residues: CASSYSSGYQETQYF.

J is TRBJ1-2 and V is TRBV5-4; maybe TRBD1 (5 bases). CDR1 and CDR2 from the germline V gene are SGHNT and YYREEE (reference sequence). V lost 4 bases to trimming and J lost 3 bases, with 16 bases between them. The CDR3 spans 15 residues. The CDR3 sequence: CASSPEAGSDYGYTF. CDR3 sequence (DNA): TGTGCCAGCAGCCCAGAAGCAGGGTCGGACTATGGCTACACCTTC. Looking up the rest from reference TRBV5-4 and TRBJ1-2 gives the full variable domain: ETGVTQSPTHLIKTRGQQVTLRCSSQSGHNTVSWYQQALGQGPQFIFQYYREEENGRGNFPPRFSGLQFPNYSSELNVNALELDDSALYLCASSPEAGSDYGYTFGSGTRLTVV.

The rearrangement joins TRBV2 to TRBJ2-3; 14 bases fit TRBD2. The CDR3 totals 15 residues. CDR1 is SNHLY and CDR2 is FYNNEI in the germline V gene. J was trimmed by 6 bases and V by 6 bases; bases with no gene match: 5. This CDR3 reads CASRGTSGGRDTQYF. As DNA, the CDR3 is TGTGCCAGCAGAGGGACTAGCGGGGGTAGGGATACGCAGTATTTT.